The T cell receptor beta chain under discussion was sequenced for a study of T-cell reconstitution after alpha-beta-depleted transplantation in children. Study-wide results and limits: Surviving recipient T cells and thymic progenitors produced the high day-60 TCRbeta diversity seen in some patients.

This clonotype was seen a few times. The antigen remains unidentified. The germline V gene encodes CDR1 DFQATT and CDR2 SNEGSKA (reference sequence). The V segment lost 5 bases and the J segment 2 bases; nucleotides outside the gene matches: 6. The CDR3 runs 15 residues. Unique molecular identifiers were used to barcode this TCRbeta library. MiXCR, applied by TCRdb to the PCR reads, yields one record per CDR3 protein. The data contain roughly 300,000 distinct CDR3 sequences, more than 9% of them seen just once; the ten biggest clones take up roughly a quarter. V usage is TRBV20-1 and J usage is TRBJ2-3, with 11 bases fitting TRBD2. The source was peripheral blood, collected 180 days after TCRalphabeta/CD19-depleted stem cell transplant. The origin of this receptor is a male patient between 2 and 10 years old who had a stem cell transplant for chronic granulomatous disease, so the T cells may come from the graft donor. CDR3 sequence: CSADRLAGLTDTQYF. The DNA of the CDR3 is TGCAGTGCTGACCGACTAGCGGGACTCACAGATACGCAGTATTTT.